This TCR beta chain was identified during a study of blood T cell repertoires in COVID-19. The CDR3 extends over 14 amino acids. J gave up 0 bases and V 5 bases, and 3 bases lay outside the gene matches. CDR1 MNHEY and CDR2 SVGAGI come from the germline V gene. The table came from immunoSEQ multiplex PCR; TCRdb's copy has only in-frame clones and leaves some out. The sample records fewer than 500,000 clones, roughly 90% being singletons. The sequencing input was peripheral blood. The J gene is TRBJ1-1, the V gene TRBV6-5, with 7 bases lining up with TRBD1. This TCR was recovered from a woman under 40 with active or convalescent COVID-19. CDR3 DNA: TGTGCCAGCAGTCACACAGGGGTGAACACTGAAGCTTTCTTT. Translation: CASSHTGVNTEAFF.